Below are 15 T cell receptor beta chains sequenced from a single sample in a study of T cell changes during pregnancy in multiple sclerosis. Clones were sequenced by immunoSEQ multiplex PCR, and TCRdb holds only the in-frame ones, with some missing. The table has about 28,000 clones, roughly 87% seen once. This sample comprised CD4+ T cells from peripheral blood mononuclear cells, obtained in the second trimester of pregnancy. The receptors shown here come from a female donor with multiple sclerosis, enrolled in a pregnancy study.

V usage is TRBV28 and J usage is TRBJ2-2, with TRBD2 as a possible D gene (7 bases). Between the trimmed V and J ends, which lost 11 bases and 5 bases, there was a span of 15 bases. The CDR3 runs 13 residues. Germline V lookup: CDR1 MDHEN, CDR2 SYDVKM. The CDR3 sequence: CAGRGATTGELFF. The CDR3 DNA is TGTGCCGGACGGGGGGCCACTACCGGGGAGCTGTTTTTT.

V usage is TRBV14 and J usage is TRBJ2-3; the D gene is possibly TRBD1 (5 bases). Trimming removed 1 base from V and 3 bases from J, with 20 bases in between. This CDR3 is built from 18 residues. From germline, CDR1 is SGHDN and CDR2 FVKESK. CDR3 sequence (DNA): TGTGCCAGCAGCCAAGTGTTATCTTGGGCAGGGCGGACAGATACGCAGTATTTT. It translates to CASSQVLSWAGRTDTQYF.

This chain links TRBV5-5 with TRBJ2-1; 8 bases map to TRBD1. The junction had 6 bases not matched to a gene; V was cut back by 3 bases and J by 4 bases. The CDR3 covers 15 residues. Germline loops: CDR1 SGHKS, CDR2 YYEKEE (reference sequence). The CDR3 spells CASSSQGAVYNEQFF. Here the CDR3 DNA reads TGTGCCAGCAGCTCCCAGGGGGCGGTGTACAATGAGCAGTTCTTC.

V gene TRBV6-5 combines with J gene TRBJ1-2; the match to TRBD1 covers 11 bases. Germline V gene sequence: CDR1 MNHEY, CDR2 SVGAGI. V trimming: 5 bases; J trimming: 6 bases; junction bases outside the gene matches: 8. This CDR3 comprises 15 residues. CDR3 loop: CASSNNRDRGNGYTF. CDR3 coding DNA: TGTGCCAGCAGTAACAACCGGGACAGGGGGAATGGCTACACCTTC.

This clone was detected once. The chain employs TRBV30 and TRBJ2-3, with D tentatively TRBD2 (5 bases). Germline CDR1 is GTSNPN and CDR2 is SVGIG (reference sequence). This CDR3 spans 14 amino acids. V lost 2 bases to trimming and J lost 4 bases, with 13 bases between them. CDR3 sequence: CAWSTRGYADTQYF. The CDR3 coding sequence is TGTGCCTGGAGTACTCGAGGGTACGCAGATACGCAGTATTTT.

CDR3 DNA sequence: TGTGCCAGCAGCCCACCCGACACGACCTTTGTGAACACTGAAGCTTTCTTT. This gives the protein CASSPPDTTFVNTEAFF. V and J are TRBV7-9 and TRBJ1-1; no clear D. In germline, CDR1 is SEHNR, CDR2 FQNEAQ (reference sequence). V gave up 5 bases and J gave up 0 bases, with 19 bases separating them. The CDR3 sequence is 17 residues long.

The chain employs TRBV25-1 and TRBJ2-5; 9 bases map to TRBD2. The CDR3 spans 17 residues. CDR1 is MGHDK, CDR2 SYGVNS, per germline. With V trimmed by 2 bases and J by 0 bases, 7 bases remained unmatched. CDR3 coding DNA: TGTGCCAGCAGTGAACACTCTAGCGGGGAGTACCAAGAGACCCAGTACTTC. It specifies CASSEHSSGEYQETQYF.

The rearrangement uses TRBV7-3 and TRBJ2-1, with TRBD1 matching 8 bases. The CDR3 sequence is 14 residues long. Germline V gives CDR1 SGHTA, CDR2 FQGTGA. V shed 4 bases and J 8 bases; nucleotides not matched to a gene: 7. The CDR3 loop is CASSSRDRRHEQFF. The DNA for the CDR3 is TGTGCCAGCAGCTCCCGGGACAGGAGGCATGAGCAGTTCTTC. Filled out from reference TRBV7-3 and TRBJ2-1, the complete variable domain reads GAGVSQTPSNKVTEKGKYVELRCDPISGHTALYWYRQSLGQGPEFLIYFQGTGAADDSGLPNDRFFAVRPEGSVSTLKIQRTERGDSAVYLCASSSRDRRHEQFFGPGTRLTVL.

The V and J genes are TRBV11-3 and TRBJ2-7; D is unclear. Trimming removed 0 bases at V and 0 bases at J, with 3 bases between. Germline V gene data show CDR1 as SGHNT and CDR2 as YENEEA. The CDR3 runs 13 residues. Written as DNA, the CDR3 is TGTGCCAGCAGCTTAGATAGCTCCTACGAGCAGTACTTC. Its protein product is CASSLDSSYEQYF.

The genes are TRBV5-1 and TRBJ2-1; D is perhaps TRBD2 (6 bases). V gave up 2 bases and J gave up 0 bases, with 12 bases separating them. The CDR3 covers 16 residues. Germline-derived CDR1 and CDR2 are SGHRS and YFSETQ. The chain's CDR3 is CASSFGGASSYNEQFF. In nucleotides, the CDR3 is TGCGCCAGCAGCTTCGGCGGGGCGAGCTCCTACAATGAGCAGTTCTTC.

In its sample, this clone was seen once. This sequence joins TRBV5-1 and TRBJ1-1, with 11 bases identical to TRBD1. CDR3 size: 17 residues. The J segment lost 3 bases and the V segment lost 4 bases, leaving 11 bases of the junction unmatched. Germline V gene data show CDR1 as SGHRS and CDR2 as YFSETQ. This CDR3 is CASSVYRDRGRDTEAFF. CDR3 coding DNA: TGCGCCAGCAGCGTGTACCGGGACAGGGGGAGAGACACTGAAGCTTTCTTT.

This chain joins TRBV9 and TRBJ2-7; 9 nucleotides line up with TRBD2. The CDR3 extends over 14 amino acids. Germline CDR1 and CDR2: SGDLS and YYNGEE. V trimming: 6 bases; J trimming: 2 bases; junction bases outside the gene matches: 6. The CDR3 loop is CASNPGGGAYEQYF. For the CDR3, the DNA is TGTGCCAGCAACCCAGGCGGGGGGGCCTACGAGCAGTACTTC.

CDR3 loop: CASSAGTSRASYNEQFF. The CDR3 nucleotides read TGTGCCAGCAGCGCCGGGACAAGTAGGGCCTCCTACAATGAGCAGTTCTTC. The V and J genes are TRBV9 and TRBJ2-1; possibly TRBD1 for D (6 bases). V was cut by 3 bases and J by 0 bases, with 16 bases left in between. The CDR3 extends over 17 amino acids. Germline CDR1 SGDLS, CDR2 YYNGEE.

CDR3 region: CETGAPNTEAFF. CDR3 DNA sequence: TGTGAGACAGGGGCTCCGAACACTGAAGCTTTCTTT. The chain recombines TRBV5-4 with TRBJ1-1; TRBD1 matches 8 bases. Germline values: CDR1 SGHNT, CDR2 YYREEE (reference sequence). This CDR3 is 12 amino acids long.

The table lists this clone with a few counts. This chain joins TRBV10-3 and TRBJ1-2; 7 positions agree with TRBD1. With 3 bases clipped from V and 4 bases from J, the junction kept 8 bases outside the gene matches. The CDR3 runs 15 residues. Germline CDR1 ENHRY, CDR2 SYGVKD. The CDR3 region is CAISDNNRGSYGYTF. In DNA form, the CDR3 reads TGTGCCATCAGTGATAACAACAGGGGATCCTATGGCTACACCTTC.